This TCR beta chain was recovered during a study of blood T cells in healthy people across ages. This clonotype has a count of ten or more. The germline gives CDR1 MDHEN, CDR2 SYDVKM. There are 13 residues in the CDR3. The ends lost 6 bases at V and 1 base at J; junction bases unmatched: 1. Through a sample-barcoded 5' primer and a J-beta primer mix, a second PCR was run for roughly 6 to 11 cycles. Using its own MiXCR run on the 5' RACE reads, TCRdb lists one record per CDR3 protein. The sample shows about 580,000 distinct CDR3 sequences, under 55% of them seen only once. The TCR was taken from a man aged 80 or over in good health. The specimen sequenced was blood. The V call is TRBV28, the J call TRBJ2-7; 9 bases line up with TRBD1. The CDR3 DNA reads as TGTGCCAGCAGGGGACAGGGATCCTACGAGCAGTACTTC. Translated: CASRGQGSYEQYF.